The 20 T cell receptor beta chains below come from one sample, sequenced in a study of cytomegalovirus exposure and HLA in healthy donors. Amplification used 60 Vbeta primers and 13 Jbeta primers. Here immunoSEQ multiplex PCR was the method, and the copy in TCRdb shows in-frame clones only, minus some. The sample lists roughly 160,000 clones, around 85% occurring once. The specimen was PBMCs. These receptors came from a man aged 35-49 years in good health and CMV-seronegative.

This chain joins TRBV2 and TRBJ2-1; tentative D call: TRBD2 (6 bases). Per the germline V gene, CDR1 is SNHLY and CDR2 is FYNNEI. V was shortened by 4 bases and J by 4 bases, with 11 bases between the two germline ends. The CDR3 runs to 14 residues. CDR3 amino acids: CASSAGTSYNEQFF. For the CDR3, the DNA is TGTGCCAGCAGTGCCGGGACTTCTTACAATGAGCAGTTCTTC.

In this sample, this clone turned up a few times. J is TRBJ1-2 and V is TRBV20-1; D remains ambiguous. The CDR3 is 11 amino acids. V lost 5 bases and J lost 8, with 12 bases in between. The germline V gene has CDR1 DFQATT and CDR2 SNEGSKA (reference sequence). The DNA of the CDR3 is TGCAGTGCTCTACGAGGCCGCGGCTACACCTTC. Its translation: CSALRGRGYTF.

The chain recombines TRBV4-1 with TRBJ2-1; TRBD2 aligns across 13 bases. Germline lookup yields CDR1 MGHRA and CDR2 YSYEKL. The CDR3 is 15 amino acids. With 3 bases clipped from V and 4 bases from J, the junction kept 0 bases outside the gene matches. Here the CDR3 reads CASSQGLAGYNEQFF. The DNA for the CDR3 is TGCGCCAGCAGCCAGGGACTAGCGGGGTACAATGAGCAGTTCTTC.

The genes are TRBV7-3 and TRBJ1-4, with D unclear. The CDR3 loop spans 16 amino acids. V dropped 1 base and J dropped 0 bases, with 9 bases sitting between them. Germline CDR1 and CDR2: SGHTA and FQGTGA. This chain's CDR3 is CASSLNSPSTNEKLFF. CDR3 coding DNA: TGTGCCAGCAGCTTAAACAGTCCTTCAACTAATGAAAAACTGTTTTTT.

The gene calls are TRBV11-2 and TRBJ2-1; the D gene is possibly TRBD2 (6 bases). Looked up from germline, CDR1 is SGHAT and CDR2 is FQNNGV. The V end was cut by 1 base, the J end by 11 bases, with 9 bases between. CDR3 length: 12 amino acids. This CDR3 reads CASSLGGVQQFF. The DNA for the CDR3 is TGTGCCAGCAGCTTAGGCGGGGTCCAGCAGTTCTTC. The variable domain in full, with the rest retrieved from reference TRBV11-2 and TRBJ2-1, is EAGVAQSPRYKIIEKRQSVAFWCNPISGHATLYWYQQILGQGPKLLIQFQNNGVVDDSQLPKDRFSAERLKGVDSTLKIQPAKLEDSAVYLCASSLGGVQQFFGPGTRLTVL.

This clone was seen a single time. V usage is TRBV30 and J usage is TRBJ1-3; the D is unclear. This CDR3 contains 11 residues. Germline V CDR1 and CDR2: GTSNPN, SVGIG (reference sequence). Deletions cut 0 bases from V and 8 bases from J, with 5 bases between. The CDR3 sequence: CAWSVSYTIYF. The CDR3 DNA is TGTGCCTGGAGTGTTTCTTACACCATATATTTT.

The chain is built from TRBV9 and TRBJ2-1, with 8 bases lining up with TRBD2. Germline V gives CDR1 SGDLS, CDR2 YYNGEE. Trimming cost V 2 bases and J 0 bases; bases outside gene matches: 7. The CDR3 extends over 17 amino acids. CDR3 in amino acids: CASSVRGGESSYNEQFF. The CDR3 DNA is TGTGCCAGCAGCGTCCGGGGGGGGGAGAGCTCCTACAATGAGCAGTTCTTC. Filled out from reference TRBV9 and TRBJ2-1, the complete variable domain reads DSGVTQTPKHLITATGQRVTLRCSPRSGDLSVYWYQQSLDQGLQFLIQYYNGEERAKGNILERFSAQQFPDLHSELNLSSLELGDSALYFCASSVRGGESSYNEQFFGPGTRLTVL.

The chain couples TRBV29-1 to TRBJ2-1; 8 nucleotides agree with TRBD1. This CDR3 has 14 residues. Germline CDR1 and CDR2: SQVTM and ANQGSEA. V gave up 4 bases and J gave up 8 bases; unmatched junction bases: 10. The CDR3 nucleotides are TGCAGCGTTGTAGGGGACAGGAGTGCGCATGAGCAGTTCTTC. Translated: CSVVGDRSAHEQFF.

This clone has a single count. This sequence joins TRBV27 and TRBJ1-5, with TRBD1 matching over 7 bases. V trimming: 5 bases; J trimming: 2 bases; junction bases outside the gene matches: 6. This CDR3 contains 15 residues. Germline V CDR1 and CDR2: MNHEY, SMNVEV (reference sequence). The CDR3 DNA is TGTGCCAGCAGTCTCCAGGGGGTCGGCAATCAGCCCCAGCATTTT. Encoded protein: CASSLQGVGNQPQHF.

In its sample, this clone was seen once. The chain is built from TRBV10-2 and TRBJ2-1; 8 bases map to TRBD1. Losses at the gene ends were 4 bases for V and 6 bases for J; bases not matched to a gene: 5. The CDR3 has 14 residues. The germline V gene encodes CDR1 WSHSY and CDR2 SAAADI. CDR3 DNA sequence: TGCGCCAGCAGTGGGCAGGGGGCGGGCAATGAGCAGTTCTTC. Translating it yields CASSGQGAGNEQFF.

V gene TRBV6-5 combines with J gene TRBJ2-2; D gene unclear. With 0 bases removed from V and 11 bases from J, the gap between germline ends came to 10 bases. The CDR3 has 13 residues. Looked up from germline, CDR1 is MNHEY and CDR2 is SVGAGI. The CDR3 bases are TGTGCCAGCAGTTACTCGATCCAGGCTGAGCTGTTTTTT. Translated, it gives CASSYSIQAELFF.

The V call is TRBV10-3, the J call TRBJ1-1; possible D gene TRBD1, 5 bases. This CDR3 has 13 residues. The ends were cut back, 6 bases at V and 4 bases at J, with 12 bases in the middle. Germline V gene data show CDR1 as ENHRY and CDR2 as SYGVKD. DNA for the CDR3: TGTGCCATCAGGCAGGGTTCGAGCACTGAAGCTTTCTTT. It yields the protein CAIRQGSSTEAFF.

CDR3: CASEVGRVGYTEAFF. CDR3 nucleotides: TGTGCCAGCGAGGTGGGCAGGGTGGGCTACACTGAAGCTTTCTTT. The chain joins TRBV6-6 to TRBJ1-1, with TRBD1 as a possible D gene (5 bases). The CDR3 loop spans 15 amino acids. With 8 bases removed from V and 3 bases from J, the gap between germline ends came to 19 bases. Per germline, CDR1 MNHNY and CDR2 SVGAGI (reference sequence).

The CDR3 spells CASSLTSGNTGELFF. DNA for the CDR3: TGTGCCAGCAGCTTGACTAGCGGGAACACCGGGGAGCTGTTTTTT. This chain joins TRBV5-4 and TRBJ2-2, with 8 bases aligning to TRBD2. This CDR3 is built from 15 residues. Germline V lookup: CDR1 SGHNT, CDR2 YYREEE (reference sequence). V gave up 1 base and J gave up 1 base; unmatched junction bases: 0.

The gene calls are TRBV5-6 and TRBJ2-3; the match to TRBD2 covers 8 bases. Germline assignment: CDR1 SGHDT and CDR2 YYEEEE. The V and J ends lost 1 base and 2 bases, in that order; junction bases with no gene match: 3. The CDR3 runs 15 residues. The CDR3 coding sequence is TGTGCCAGCAGCTTGTTAGCGGGATCCACAGATACGCAGTATTTT. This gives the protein CASSLLAGSTDTQYF.

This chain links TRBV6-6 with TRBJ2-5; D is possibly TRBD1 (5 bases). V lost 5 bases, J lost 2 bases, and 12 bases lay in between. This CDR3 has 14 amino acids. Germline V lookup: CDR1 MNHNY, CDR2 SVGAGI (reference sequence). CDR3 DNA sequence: TGTGCCAGCAGTCCCTACAGGCTACAAGAGACCCAGTACTTC. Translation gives CASSPYRLQETQYF.

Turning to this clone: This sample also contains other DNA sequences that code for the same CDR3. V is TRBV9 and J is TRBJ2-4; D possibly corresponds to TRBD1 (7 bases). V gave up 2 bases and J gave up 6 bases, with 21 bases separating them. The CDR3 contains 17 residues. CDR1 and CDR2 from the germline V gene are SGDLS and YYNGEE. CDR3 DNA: TGTGCCAGCAGCGTGACGATAGCAGGGGGGCCCGGAAACATTCAGTACTTC. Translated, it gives CASSVTIAGGPGNIQYF.

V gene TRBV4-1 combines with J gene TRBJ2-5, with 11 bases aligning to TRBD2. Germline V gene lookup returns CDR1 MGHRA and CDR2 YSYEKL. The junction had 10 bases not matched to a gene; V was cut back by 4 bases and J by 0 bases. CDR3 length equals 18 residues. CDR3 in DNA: TGCGCCAGCAGCCCCCTGACTAGCGGGGACTGGTACCAAGAGACCCAGTACTTC. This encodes CASSPLTSGDWYQETQYF.

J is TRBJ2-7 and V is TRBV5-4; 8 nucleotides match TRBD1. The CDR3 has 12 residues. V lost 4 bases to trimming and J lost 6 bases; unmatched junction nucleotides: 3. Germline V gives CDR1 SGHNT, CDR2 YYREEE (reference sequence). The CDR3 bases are TGTGCCAGCAGCCCCGGACAGGGCGAGCAGTACTTC. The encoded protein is CASSPGQGEQYF.

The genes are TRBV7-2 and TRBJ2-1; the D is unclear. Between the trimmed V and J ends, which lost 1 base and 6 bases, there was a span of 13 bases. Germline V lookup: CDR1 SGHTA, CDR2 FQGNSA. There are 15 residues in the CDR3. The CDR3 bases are TGTGCCAGCAGCTTAGTGGCGGTTGGTGCCAATGAGCAGTTCTTC. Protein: CASSLVAVGANEQFF.